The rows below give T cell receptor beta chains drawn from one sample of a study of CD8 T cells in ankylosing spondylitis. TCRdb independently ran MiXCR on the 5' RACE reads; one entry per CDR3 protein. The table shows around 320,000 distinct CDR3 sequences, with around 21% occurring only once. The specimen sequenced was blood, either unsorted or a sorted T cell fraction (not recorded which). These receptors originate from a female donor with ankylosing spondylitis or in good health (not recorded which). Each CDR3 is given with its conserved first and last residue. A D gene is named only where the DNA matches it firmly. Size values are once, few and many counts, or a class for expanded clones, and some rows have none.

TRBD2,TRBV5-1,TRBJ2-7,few,TGCGCCAGCGGAGGGACTAGCGGGACTTACGAGCAGTACTTC,CASGGTSGTYEQYF
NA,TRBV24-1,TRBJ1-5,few,TGTGCCACCAGTGACCCCATAGGTCCCCAGCATTTT,CATSDPIGPQHF
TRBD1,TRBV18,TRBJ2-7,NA,TGTGCCAGCTCAGAAGGACAGGGTGAGATCTACGAGCAGTACTTC,CASSEGQGEIYEQYF
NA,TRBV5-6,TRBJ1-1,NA,TGTGCCAGCAGCTTGGATCCCAGGACTGAAGCTTTCTTT,CASSLDPRTEAFF
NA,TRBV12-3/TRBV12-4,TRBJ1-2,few,TGTGCCAGCAGTTTAGTCCCCTATGGCTACACCTTC,CASSLVPYGYTF
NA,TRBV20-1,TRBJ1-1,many,TGCAGTGCTAGAGATGGGCAGGTGAACACTGAAGCTTTCTTT,CSARDGQVNTEAFF
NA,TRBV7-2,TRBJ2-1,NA,TGTGCCAGCAGCTTTGGGAACCCTCCCCCTGAGCAGTTCTTC,CASSFGNPPPEQFF
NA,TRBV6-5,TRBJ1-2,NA,TGTGCCAGCAGTTACCGGACCCACTATGGCTACACCTTC,CASSYRTHYGYTF
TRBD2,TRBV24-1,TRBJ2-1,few,TGTGCCACCAGTGATCCTATAGCGGGAGGGGACAATGAGCAGTTCTTC,CATSDPIAGGDNEQFF
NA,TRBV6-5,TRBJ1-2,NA,TGTGCCAGCAACCGGGACGGCTATGGCTACACCTTC,CASNRDGYGYTF
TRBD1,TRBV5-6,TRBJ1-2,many,TGTGCCAGCAGCTTGGATGGCAGGGGGATTTATGGCTACACCTTC,CASSLDGRGIYGYTF